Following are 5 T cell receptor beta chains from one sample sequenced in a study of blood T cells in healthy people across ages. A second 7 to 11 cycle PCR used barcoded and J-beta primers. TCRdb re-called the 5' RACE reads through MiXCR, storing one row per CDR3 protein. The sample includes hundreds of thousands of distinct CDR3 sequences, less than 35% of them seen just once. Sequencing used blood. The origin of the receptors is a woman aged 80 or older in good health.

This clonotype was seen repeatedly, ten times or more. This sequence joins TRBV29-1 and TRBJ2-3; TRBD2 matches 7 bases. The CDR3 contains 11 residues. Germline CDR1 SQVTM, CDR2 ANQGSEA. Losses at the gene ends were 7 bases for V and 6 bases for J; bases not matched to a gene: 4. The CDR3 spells CSGGGVDTQYF. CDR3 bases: TGCAGCGGGGGGGGTGTGGATACGCAGTATTTT.

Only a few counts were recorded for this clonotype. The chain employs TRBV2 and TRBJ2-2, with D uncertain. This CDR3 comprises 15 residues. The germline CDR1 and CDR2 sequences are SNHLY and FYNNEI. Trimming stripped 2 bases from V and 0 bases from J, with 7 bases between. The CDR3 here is CASSERFANTGELFF. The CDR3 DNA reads TGTGCCAGCAGTGAACGGTTCGCGAACACCGGGGAGCTGTTTTTT.

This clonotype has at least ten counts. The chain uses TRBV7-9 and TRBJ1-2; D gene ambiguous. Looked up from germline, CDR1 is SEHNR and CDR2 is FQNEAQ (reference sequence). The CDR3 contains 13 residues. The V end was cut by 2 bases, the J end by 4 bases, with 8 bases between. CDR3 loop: CASSLIQSYGYTF. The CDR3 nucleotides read TGTGCCAGCAGCTTAATTCAGAGCTATGGCTACACCTTC.

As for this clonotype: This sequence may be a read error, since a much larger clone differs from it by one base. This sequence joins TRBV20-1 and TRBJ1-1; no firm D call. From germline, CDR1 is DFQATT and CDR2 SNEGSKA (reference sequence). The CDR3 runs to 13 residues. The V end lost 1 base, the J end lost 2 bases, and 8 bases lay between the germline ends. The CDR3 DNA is TGCAGTGCTAGAGTGACGGGTAACACTGAAGCTTTCTTT. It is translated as CSARVTGNTEAFF.

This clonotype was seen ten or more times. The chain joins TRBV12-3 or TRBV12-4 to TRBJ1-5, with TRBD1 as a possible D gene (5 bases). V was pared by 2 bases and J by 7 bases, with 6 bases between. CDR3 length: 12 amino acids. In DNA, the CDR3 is TGTGCCAGCAGTTTACGGGGGCAGCCCCAGCATTTT. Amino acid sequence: CASSLRGQPQHF.